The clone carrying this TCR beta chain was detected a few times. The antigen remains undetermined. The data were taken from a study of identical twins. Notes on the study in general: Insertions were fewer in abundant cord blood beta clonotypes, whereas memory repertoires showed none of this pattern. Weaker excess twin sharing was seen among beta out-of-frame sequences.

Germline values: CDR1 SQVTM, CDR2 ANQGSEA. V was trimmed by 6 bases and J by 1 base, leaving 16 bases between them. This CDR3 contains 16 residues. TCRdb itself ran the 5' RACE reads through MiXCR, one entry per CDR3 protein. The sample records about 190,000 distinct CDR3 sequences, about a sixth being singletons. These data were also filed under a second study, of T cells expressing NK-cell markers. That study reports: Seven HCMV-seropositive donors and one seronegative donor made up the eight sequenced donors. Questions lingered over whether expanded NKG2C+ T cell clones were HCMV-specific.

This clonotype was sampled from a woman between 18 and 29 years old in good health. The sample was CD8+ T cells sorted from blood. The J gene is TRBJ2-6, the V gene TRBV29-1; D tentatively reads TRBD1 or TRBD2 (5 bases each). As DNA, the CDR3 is TGCAGCGTGTGGGGACCCTCGGAGTCTGGGGCCAACGTCCTGACTTTC. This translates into CSVWGPSESGANVLTF.